Included here is one TCR beta chain sequence, with context. Its antigen is still unknown. Germline values: CDR1 SGHTA, CDR2 FQGTGA. The CDR3 loop spans 15 amino acids. V was clipped by 4 bases and J by 2 bases, with 14 bases between them. This PCR relied on a set of 60 Vbeta primers and 13 Jbeta primers. In the study's own analysis: The authors later counted around 80 million unique TCR beta chains, approximately 10 million of them shared. Assay used: immunoSEQ multiplex PCR; TCRdb lists only in-frame clones, some missing. The D gene and trimming were derived from the DNA, and the V and J assignments and clone size from that table. The repertoire consists of some 98,000 clones, with 80% to 90% occurring once and the leading ten covering roughly 1.5%. The sample originates from a study of cytomegalovirus exposure and HLA in healthy donors. The study's findings and limits: It was assumed in the presence/absence analyses that sequencing depth was roughly uniform across donors.

Sequences were obtained from PBMCs. This TCR came from a man aged 35 to 55 in good health and CMV-seronegative. The chain has TRBV7-3 and TRBJ1-2, with a tentative D call TRBD1 (6 bases). In DNA form, the CDR3 reads TGTGCCAGCAGCTCGACGGGGGGCAACAACTATGGCTACACCTTC. Translation: CASSSTGGNNYGYTF. Combining the CDR3 with reference TRBV7-3 and TRBJ1-2 gives the whole variable domain GAGVSQTPSNKVTEKGKYVELRCDPISGHTALYWYRQSLGQGPEFLIYFQGTGAADDSGLPNDRFFAVRPEGSVSTLKIQRTERGDSAVYLCASSSTGGNNYGYTFGSGTRLTVV.